Reported below is one T cell receptor (beta chain). This sample stems from a study of cytomegalovirus exposure and HLA in healthy donors. The length of the CDR3 is 16 residues. Germline CDR1 is MNHNY and CDR2 is SVGAGI (reference sequence). Primers included in the PCR were 60 Vbeta and 13 Jbeta primers. Sequencing was performed with immunoSEQ multiplex PCR; in TCRdb, only in-frame clones are kept and a portion is missing. Of nearly 65,000 clones in the sample, approximately 76% were seen once. The chain recombines TRBV6-6 with TRBJ2-5; 13 nucleotides match TRBD2. The DNA end is a closer match to TRBJ2-7, so the J assignment may be wrong. Sequencing was performed on PBMCs. The clonotype was recovered from a middle-aged man in good health and CMV-seronegative. Here the CDR3 DNA reads TGTGCCAGCAGTCCCCGGACTAGCGGGGGATCGTACGAGCAGTACTTC. Encoded protein: CASSPRTSGGSYEQYF.